The text below deals with one T cell receptor beta chain. Its antigen target is currently unknown. No base quality values were provided; no much bigger clone lies one nucleotide off. Library preparation used the immunoSEQ multiplex PCR assay. For the multiplex PCR, a mixture combining 60 forward primers for TCR Vbeta segments and 13 reverse primers for TCR Jbeta segments was used. The CDR3 region of rearranged TCR beta genes was amplified from genomic DNA by a multiplex PCR assay. The amplified TCR beta libraries were sequenced on the Illumina HiSeq System as 87-base-pair reads. Per the original workflow: In a later analysis, approximately 74 million unique TCR beta chains were counted across the 690 or so repertoires, and about 9.9 million of these chains were shared by at least two donors. To remove PCR and sequencing errors, raw reads were error-corrected and collapsed into unique sequences using a nearest-neighbor algorithm that merged closely related sequences. CDR3 sequences were aligned to IMGT reference sequences to assign V, D and J gene segments. For a sequence to be retained, a match of at least six nucleotides to both a V gene segment and a J gene segment was required. Rearrangements were classified as productive when the CDR3 lacked stop codons and remained in frame with V and J, and all other rearrangements were classified as non-productive. Following IMGT convention, CDR3 was defined as the stretch from the second conserved V-encoded cysteine to the conserved J-encoded phenylalanine. The earlier analysis of fewer than 750 of the donors excluded sequences that lacked an unambiguous match to a single V gene segment. An earlier analysis of over 450 of the donors classified V segments as functional when productive rearrangements were above 56.7% and as segregating when the standard deviation between donors was above 5%. A statistical classification framework was built to diagnose cytomegalovirus status from the catalog of TCR beta chain sequences. A later analysis assigned V and J genes by comparing TCR nucleotide sequences with IMGT/GENE-DB human TR gene sequences. The TCRdist pipeline was used in a later analysis to assign CDR3 sequences and most-parsimonious VDJ recombination scenarios. In a later analysis, each TCR beta chain was defined by its CDR3 amino acid sequence together with its V-gene family, and reads lacking a unique V-gene family were excluded. In a later analysis, 500 to 650 highly shared, low-generation-probability nucleotide sequences were removed to address suspected cross-contamination and a sequencing artifact. A later analysis calculated a clonal expansion index for each public chain from normalized within-repertoire ranks of inferred template counts. In a later analysis, generation probabilities were computed using a VDJ recombination model fitted to out-of-frame rearrangements, and the results were checked against IGoR. A later analysis scored TCR-TCR, TCR-HLA and TCR-CMV co-occurrence with hypergeometric tests, applying a repertoire-size bias correction to TCR pairs. A later analysis estimated false discovery rates by permuting HLA or CMV assignments 20 times. In a later analysis, co-occurring TCRs were grouped using DBSCAN, and TCRdist sequence similarity was added for clustering within HLA-allele-positive subsets. Co-occurrence clustering excluded repertoires with fewer than 30,000 or more than 120,000 public chains, plus five with anomalous nucleotide sharing. Sourced from immuneACCESS, this table was stored by TCRdb with only in-frame sequences that have V and J called. A share of the clones is absent; for the studies checked, an unresolved V gene accounts for under half, and the remainder has no known explanation. Clonal size and the V and J genes are those of that table, whereas D and trimming came from the DNA. The sample table lists about 110,000 clones, around 80% of them with a count of one. 3% to 3.5% of the sample goes to the ten largest clones.

The cohort consisted of hundreds of healthy bone marrow donors. At the time of sampling, every cohort member was nominally healthy, though immune exposures that went unrecorded were likely present. The donor was CMV seronegative and belonged to the group of around 400 seronegative cohort members. Each donor provided a peripheral blood sample, and peripheral blood mononuclear cells were used for TCR beta sequencing. Genomic DNA extraction from the blood cell samples was performed with the Qiagen DNeasy Blood Extraction Kit. V lost 7 bases and J lost 2 bases; the stretch between them is 13 bases long. Taken from cysteine to phenylalanine, the CDR3 has 14 residues. Only CDR3 DNA remains: 42 bases, in frame from the first base. The germline V gene sets CDR1 to MDHEN and CDR2 to SYDVKM. This entry comes from a study of cytomegalovirus exposure and HLA in healthy donors (dated by TCRdb to the late 2010s). Turning to the overall study: In an earlier analysis of some 610 of the donors, around 290 Gb of sequence data and just under 120 million unique TCR beta sequences from roughly 190 million T cells were reported. All discovery cohort repertoires had been generated using a single sequencing platform. Along with the approximately 650-subject first cohort, a separate validation cohort of about 110 different subjects was used. The number of donors typed differed by locus, with roughly 620-640 for A, B, C, DRB1 and DQB1, roughly 520 for DQA1, 600 to 610 for DPA1, and some 450 for DPB1. To decide whether each TCR beta V gene segment behaved as functional or pseudogenic, an earlier analysis of fewer than 750 of the donors relied on high-throughput TCR beta sequencing. A later analysis re-analyzed previously published TCR beta repertoires from 500 to 700 donors and added high-resolution HLA genotyping to study TCR occurrence patterns. Both class I and class II loci were covered by HLA typing, at four-digit resolution. Genome-wide SNP genotypes for about 65% of the roughly 700 donors were used in a later genetic analysis, which treated that subset as a discovery cohort. The study aimed to test whether cataloging public T cell receptors could reveal signatures of past pathogen exposure. To predict cytomegalovirus infection status, the study combined high-throughput TCR immunosequencing, statistical association of individual TCRs with disease status, and machine learning. The later analysis used no new phenotypic data to find candidate immune exposures, relying instead on TCR beta sequences and their occurrence across donors. Several DR-DQ haplotypes were treated as single units for association and clustering because of strong linkage in the cohort. About 300 gigabases of sequencing data and approximately 80 million unique TCR sequences were included in an early release covering around 600 HLA-typed donors. Among the roughly 390 genotyped donors, around 81% belonged to the genetic ancestry cluster associated with self-reported Caucasian donors. Alongside the repertoire data, information on donor age, sex, ethnicity and CMV serostatus was compiled. Across some 400 genotyped donors of the cohort, an average of roughly 230,000 unique TCR beta nucleotide sequences per donor were sequenced, and 15% to 20% of those sequences were non-productive. The T cell repertoires of around 670 subjects were profiled by immunosequencing and related to cytomegalovirus serostatus. Here is what the overall study found, with its caveats: Most TCR sequences were observed very rarely across donors, whereas some public TCRs were present in many individuals. In a later analysis, some 18,000 TCR beta sequences were associated with specific HLA alleles at a false discovery rate of 0.05. When HLA alleles, especially DR and DQ, strongly co-occurred, TCR associations were difficult to assign to individual alleles. According to a later analysis, TCR association rates differed among HLA loci, with DRB1 alleles showing the most associated TCRs and HLA-C alleles showing the fewest. Some IMGT-functional V segments, including TRBV6-2 and TRBV6-3, could not be told apart with the 87-base-pair reads, so those segments were excluded. Compared with the approximately 670-donor mean, donors in an Asian-associated ancestry cluster had fewer N-insertions in productive TCRs, according to a later genetic analysis. Because HLA typing was missing for some donors at each locus, association tests included only the typed subset. A further reported finding was that TCR beta sequences accurately predicted the HLA-A and HLA-B alleles for most subjects in the first cohort. The study gave a list of under 200 TCR beta chains associated with cytomegalovirus. In an earlier analysis of some 640 of the donors, most TCR beta V segments were observed in productive rearrangements about 87% or about 30% of the time, broadly matching IMGT annotations. This cohort had only TCR beta chains sequenced, and the lack of alpha or paired-chain data limited which features could be detected. Presence/absence analyses assumed roughly uniform sequencing depth across donors, an assumption that may not hold. A later analysis found that HLA-associated TCR beta chains were more clonally expanded and had lower generation probabilities than equally common non-associated chains. A cluster of highly shared sequence variants was judged likely to be a technical artifact of the sequencing pipeline. A later analysis reported that several top co-occurrence clusters appeared linked to parvovirus B19, influenza, CMV and Epstein-Barr virus. Because counts were too low, fewer than 20 rarely observed V segments, including chromosome 9 orphons, were excluded from the earlier analysis of fewer than 650 of the donors. A later analysis found that most CMV-associated TCR beta chains appeared HLA-restricted, with HLA associations seemingly driven largely by CMV exposure. Correlated functional status among segregating V segments might reflect linkage disequilibrium, but an unknown experimental factor could not be ruled out. In a later genetic analysis, a missense DCLRE1C variant was associated with V-gene and J-gene trimming of TCR beta chains, and the association was replicated in an independent cohort. The authors suggested that the approach could potentially be generalized to other disease states and immunological phenotypes. Cytomegalovirus status was reported to be diagnosed by the classifier with high specificity and sensitivity in both the original and validation cohorts. Immune exposure information for the cohort was limited to CMV serostatus. In vitro tests confirmed that a few of the cytomegalovirus-associated TCR beta chains recognize cytomegalovirus antigens.

The sequenced sample was PBMCs. The chain uses TRBV28 and TRBJ2-3; TRBD2 is perhaps the D gene, given 6 matching bases. This clonotype originated in a woman aged 40 to 49 in good health and CMV-seronegative. The DNA reads as follows: TGTGCCAGCAATCAGCGGGCCTACACAGATACGCAGTATTTT. It codes for CASNQRAYTDTQYF.